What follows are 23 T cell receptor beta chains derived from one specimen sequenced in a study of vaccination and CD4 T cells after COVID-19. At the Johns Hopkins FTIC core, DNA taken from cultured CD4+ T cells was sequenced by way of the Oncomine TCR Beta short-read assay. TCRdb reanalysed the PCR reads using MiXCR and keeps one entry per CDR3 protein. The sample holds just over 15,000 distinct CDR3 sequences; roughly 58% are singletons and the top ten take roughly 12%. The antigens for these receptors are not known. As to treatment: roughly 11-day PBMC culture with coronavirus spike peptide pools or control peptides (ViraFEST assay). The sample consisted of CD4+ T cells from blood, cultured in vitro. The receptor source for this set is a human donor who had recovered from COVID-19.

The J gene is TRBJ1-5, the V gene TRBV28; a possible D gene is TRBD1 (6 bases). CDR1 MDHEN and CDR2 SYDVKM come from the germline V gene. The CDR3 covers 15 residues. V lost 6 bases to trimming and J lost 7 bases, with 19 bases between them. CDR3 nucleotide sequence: TGTGCCAGCAGCCGCCGGGACACGGGGCGCCAGCCCCAGCATTTT. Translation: CASSRRDTGRQPQHF.

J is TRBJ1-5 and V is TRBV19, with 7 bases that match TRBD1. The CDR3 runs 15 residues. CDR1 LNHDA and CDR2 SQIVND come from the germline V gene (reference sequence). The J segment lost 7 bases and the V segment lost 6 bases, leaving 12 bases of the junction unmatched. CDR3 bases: TGTGCCAGTAGGTCTACAGGGGCCTCCGGGCAGCCCCAGCATTTT. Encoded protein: CASRSTGASGQPQHF.

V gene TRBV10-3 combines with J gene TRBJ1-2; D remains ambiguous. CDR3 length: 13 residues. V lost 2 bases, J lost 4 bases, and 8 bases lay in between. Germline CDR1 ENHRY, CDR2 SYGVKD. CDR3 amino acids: CAISEGVSYGYTF. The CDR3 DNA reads TGTGCCATCAGTGAGGGCGTTTCCTATGGCTACACCTTC.

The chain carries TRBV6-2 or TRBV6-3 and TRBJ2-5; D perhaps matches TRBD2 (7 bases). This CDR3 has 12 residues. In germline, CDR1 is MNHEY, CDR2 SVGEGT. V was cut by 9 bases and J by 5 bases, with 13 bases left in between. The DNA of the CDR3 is TGTGCCAGTCGGGGGGCAGGGGAGACCCAGTACTTC. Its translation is CASRGAGETQYF.

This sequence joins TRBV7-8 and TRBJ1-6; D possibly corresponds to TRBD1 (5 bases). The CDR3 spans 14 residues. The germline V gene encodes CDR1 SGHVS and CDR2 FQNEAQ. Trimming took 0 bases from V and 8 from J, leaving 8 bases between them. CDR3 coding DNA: TGTGCCAGCAGCTTAGCGCAGGGATATTCACCCCTCCACTTT. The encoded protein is CASSLAQGYSPLHF.

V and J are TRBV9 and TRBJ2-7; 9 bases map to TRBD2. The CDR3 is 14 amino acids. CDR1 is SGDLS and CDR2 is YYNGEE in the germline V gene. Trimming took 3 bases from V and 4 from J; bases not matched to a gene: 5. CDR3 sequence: CASSAGTSRYEQYF. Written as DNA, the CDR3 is TGTGCCAGCAGCGCCGGGACTAGCAGGTACGAGCAGTACTTC. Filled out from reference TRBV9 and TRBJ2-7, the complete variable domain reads DSGVTQTPKHLITATGQRVTLRCSPRSGDLSVYWYQQSLDQGLQFLIQYYNGEERAKGNILERFSAQQFPDLHSELNLSSLELGDSALYFCASSAGTSRYEQYFGPGTRLTVT.

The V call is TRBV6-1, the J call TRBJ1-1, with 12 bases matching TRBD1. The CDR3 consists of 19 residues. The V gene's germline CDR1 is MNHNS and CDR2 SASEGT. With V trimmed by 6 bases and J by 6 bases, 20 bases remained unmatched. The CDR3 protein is CASSRYFPGQGASGPEAFF. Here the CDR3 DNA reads TGTGCCAGCAGCAGATATTTCCCGGGACAGGGGGCTTCAGGGCCTGAAGCTTTCTTT.

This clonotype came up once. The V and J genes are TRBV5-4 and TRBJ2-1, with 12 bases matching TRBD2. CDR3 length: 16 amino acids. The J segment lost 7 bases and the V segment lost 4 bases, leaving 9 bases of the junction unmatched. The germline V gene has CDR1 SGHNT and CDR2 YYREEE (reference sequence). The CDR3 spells CASSLPTSGRRNEQFF. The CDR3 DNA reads TGTGCCAGCAGCCTACCTACTAGCGGGAGGCGGAATGAGCAGTTCTTC.

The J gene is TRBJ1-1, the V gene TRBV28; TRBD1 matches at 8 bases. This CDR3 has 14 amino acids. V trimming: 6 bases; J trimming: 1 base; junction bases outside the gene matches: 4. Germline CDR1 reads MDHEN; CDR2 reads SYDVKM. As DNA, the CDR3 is TGTGCCAGCAGGCAAGGGACAGGGAACACTGAAGCTTTCTTT. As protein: CASRQGTGNTEAFF.

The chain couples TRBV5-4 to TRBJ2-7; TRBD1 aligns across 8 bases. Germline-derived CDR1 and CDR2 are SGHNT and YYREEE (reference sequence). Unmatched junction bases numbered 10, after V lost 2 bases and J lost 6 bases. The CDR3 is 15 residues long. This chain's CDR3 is CASSLTGTGNGEQYF. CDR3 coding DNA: TGTGCCAGCAGCTTAACCGGGACAGGAAACGGCGAGCAGTACTTC.

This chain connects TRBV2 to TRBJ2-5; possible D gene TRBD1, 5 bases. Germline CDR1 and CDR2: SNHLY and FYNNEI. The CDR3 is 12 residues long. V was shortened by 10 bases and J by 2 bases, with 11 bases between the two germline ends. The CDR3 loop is CATRDSQETQYF. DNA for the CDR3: TGTGCCACTCGAGACAGTCAAGAGACCCAGTACTTC. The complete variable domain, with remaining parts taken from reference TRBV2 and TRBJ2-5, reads EPEVTQTPSHQVTQMGQEVILRCVPISNHLYFYWYRQILGQKVEFLVSFYNNEISEKSEIFDDQFSVERPDGSNFTLKIRSTKLEDSAMYFCATRDSQETQYFGPGTRLLVL.

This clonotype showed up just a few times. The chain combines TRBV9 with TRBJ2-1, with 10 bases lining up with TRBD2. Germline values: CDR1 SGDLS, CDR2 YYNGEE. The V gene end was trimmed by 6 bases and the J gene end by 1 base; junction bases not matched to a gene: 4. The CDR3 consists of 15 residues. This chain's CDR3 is CASTLAGESYNEQFF. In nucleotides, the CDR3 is TGTGCCAGCACCCTAGCGGGAGAGTCCTACAATGAGCAGTTCTTC.

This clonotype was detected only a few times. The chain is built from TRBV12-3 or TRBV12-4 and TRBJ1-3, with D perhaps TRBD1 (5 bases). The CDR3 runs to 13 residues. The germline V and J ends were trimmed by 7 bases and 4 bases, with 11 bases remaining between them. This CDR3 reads CASTLGPGNTIYF. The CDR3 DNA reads TGTGCCAGCACCCTGGGGCCCGGAAACACCATATATTTT.

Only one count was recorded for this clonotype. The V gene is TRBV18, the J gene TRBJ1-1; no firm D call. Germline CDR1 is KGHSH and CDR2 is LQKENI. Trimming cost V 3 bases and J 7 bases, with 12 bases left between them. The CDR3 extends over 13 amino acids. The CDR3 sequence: CASSPLQGSEAFF. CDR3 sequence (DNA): TGTGCCAGCTCACCCCTACAAGGTAGTGAAGCTTTCTTT.

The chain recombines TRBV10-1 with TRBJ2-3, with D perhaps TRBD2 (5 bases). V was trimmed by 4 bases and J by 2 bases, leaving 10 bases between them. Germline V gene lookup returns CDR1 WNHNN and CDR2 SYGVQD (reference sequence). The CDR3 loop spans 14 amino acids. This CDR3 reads CASSAGLSTDTQYF. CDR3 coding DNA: TGCGCCAGCAGTGCAGGACTCTCCACAGATACGCAGTATTTT.

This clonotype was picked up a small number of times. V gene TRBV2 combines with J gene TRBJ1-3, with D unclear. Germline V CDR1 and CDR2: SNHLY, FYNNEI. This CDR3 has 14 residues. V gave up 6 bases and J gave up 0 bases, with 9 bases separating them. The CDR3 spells CASSAPSSGNTIYF. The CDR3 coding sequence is TGTGCCAGCAGCGCCCCCTCCTCTGGAAACACCATATATTTT.

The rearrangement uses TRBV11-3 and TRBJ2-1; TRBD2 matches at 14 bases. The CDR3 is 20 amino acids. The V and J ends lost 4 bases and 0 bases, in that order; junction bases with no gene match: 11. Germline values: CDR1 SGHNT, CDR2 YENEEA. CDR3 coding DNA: TGTGCCAGCAGCTCTCCGGGACTAGCGGGGGCCTTGAGCTCCTACAATGAGCAGTTCTTC. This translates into CASSSPGLAGALSSYNEQFF.

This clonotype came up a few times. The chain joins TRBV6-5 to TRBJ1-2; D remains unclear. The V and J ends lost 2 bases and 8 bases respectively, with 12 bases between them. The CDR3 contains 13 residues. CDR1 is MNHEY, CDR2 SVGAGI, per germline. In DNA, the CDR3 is TGTGCCAGCAGTTACGTAGGTTTTGAAGGCTACACCTTC. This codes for CASSYVGFEGYTF.

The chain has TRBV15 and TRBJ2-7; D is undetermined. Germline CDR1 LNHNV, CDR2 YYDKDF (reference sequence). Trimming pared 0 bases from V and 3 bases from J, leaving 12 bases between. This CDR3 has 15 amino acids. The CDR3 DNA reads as TGTGCCACCAGCAGAGATGTCAGCTCGTTCTACGAGCAGTACTTC. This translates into CATSRDVSSFYEQYF.

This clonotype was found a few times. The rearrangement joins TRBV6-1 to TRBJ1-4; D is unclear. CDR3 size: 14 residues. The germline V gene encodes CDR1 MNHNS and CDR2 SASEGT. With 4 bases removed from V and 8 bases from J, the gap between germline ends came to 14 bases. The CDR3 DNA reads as TGTGCCAGCAGTGGACGTAGGATAGGGGAAAAACTGTTTTTT. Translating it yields CASSGRRIGEKLFF.

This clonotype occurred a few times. CDR3 DNA sequence: TGTGCCAGCAGCTTGACAGGGGGCCAAGAGACCCAGTACTTC. This codes for CASSLTGGQETQYF. This rearrangement joins TRBV7-2 to TRBJ2-5, with 9 bases matching TRBD1. The ends lost 3 bases at V and 1 base at J; junction bases unmatched: 0. CDR3 length: 14 residues. Germline-derived CDR1 and CDR2 are SGHTA and FQGNSA.

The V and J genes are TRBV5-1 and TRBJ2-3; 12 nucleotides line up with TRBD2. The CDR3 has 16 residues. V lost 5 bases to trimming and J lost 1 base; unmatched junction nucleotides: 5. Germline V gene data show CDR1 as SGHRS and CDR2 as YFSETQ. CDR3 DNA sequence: TGCGCCAGCAGTCCTAGCGGGGGGGCCCGCACAGATACGCAGTATTTT. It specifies CASSPSGGARTDTQYF.

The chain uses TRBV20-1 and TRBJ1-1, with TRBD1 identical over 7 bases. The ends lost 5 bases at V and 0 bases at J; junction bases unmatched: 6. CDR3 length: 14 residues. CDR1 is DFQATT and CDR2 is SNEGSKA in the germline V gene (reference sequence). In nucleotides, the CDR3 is TGCAGTGCTCAGATGGACAGGCTGAACACTGAAGCTTTCTTT. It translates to CSAQMDRLNTEAFF.